This TCR beta chain comes out of a study of cytomegalovirus exposure and HLA in healthy donors. Only in-frame clones appear in the TCRdb table, and some are missing; sequencing was by immunoSEQ multiplex PCR. The table lists around 150,000 clones, 86% of them singletons, with 2% to 2.5% in the top ten. Germline CDR1 and CDR2: SGHDT and YYEEEE. The CDR3 spans 11 residues. The V end lost 4 bases, the J end lost 9 bases, and 8 bases lay between the germline ends. The sequencing input was PBMCs. V is TRBV5-6 and J is TRBJ2-1, with D perhaps TRBD2 (5 bases). The TCR comes from a woman in her late teens or twenties in good health and CMV-seronegative. The CDR3 bases are TGTGCCAGCAGCCTGGGGAGTGAGCAGTTCTTC. Translation: CASSLGSEQFF.